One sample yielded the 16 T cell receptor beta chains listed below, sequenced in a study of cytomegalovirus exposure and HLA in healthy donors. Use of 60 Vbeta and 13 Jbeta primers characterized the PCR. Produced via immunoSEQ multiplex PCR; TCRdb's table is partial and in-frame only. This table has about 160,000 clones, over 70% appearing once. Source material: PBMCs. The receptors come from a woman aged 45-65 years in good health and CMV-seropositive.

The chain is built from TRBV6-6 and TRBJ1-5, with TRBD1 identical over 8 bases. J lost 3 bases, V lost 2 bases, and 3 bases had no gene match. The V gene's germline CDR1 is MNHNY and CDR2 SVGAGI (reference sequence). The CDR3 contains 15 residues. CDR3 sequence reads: CASSYTGGDNQPQHF. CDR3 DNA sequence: TGTGCCAGCAGTTACACAGGGGGTGACAATCAGCCCCAGCATTTT.

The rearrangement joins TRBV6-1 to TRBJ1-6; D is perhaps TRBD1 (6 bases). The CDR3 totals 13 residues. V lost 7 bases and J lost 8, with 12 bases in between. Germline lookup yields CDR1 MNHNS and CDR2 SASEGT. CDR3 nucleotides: TGTGCCAGCAACCCAGGGGCATATTCACCCCTCCACTTT. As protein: CASNPGAYSPLHF.

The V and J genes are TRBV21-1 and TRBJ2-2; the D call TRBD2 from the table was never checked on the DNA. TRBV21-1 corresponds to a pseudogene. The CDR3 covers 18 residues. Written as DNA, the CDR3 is TGTGCCAGGTGGGGGCTAGCGGGAGTACCTAAGAACACCGGGGAGCTGTTTTTT. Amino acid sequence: CARWGLAGVPKNTGELFF.

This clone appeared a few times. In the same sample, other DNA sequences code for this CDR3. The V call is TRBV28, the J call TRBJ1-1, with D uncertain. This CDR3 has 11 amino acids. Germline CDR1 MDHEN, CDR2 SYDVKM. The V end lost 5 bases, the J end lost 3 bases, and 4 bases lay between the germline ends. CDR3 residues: CASSRDTEAFF. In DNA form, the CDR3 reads TGTGCCAGCAGTCGAGACACTGAAGCTTTCTTT.

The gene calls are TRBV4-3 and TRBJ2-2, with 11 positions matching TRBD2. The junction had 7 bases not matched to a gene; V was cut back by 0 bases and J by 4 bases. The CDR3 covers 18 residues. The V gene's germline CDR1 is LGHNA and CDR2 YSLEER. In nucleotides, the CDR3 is TGCGCCAGCAGCCAAGATGTAGCGGGAGGGCCGCGCACCGGGGAGCTGTTTTTT. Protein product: CASSQDVAGGPRTGELFF.

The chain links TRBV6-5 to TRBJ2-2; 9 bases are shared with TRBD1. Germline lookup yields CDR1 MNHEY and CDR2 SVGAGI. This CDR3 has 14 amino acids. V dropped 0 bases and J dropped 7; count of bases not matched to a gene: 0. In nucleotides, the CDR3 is TGTGCCAGCAGTTACTCGGACAGGGGCGGGGAGCTGTTTTTT. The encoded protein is CASSYSDRGGELFF.

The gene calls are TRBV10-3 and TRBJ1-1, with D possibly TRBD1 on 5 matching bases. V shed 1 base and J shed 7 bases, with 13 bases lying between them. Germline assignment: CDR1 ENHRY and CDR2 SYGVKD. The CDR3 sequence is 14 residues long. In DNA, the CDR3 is TGTGCCATCAGTGAGTACGGGGGTAGGAATGAAGCTTTCTTT. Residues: CAISEYGGRNEAFF.

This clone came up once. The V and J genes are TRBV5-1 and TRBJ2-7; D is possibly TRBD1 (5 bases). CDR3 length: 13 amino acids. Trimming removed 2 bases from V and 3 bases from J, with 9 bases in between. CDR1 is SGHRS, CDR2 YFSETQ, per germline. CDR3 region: CASSLGQIYEQYF. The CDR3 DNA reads TGCGCCAGCAGCTTAGGACAAATCTACGAGCAGTACTTC.

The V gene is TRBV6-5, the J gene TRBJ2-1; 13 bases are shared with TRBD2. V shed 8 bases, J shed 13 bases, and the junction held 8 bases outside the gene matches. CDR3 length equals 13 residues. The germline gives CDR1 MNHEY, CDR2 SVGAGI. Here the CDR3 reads CASEGLAGNGQFF. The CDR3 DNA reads TGTGCCAGCGAGGGACTAGCGGGAAATGGTCAGTTCTTC.

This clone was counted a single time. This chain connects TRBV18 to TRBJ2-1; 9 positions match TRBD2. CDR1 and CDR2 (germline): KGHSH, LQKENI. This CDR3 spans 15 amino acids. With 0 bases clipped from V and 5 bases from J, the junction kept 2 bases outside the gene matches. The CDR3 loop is CASSPPASGNNEQFF. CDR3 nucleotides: TGTGCCAGCTCACCACCGGCTAGCGGGAACAATGAGCAGTTCTTC.

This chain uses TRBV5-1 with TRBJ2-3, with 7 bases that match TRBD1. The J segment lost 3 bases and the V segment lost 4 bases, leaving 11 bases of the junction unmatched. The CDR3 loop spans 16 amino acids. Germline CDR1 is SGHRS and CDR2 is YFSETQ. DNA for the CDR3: TGCGCCAGCAGCCAGACAGGGTTTGGTGTAACAGATACGCAGTATTTT. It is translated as CASSQTGFGVTDTQYF.

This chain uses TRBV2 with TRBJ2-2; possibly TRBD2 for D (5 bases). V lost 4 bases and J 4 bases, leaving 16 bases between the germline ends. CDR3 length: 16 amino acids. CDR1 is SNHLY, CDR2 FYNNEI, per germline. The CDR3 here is CASSGGLAVFTGELFF. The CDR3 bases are TGTGCCAGCAGTGGAGGGCTAGCTGTATTCACCGGGGAGCTGTTTTTT.

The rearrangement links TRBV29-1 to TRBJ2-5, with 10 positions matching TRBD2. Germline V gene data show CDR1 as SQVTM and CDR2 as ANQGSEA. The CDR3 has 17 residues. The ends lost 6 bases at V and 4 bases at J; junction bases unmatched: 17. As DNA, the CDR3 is TGCAGCGTCCCTCTACCGGGACTAGCGCTTCGGAGAGAGACCCAGTACTTC. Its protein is CSVPLPGLALRRETQYF.

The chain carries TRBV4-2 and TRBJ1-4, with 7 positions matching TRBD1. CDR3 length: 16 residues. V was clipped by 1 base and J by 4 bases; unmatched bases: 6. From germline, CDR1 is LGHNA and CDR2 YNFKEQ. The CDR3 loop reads CASSQGATGLNEKLFF. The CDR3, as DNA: TGTGCCAGCAGCCAAGGTGCGACAGGGCTTAATGAAAAACTGTTTTTT.

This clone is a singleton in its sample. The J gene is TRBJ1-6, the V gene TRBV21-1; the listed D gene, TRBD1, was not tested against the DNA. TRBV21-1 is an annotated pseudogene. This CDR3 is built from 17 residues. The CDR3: CASSPRDRAVYNSPLHF. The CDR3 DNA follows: TGTGCCAGCAGCCCCCGGGACAGGGCAGTCTATAATTCACCCCTCCACTTT.

CDR3 in amino acids: CASSWRGYGYTF. In nucleotides, the CDR3 is TGTGCCAGCAGTTGGCGGGGCTACGGCTACACCTTC. The chain is built from TRBV28 and TRBJ1-2, with a tentative D call TRBD1 (5 bases). The CDR3 has 12 amino acids. CDR1 and CDR2 from the germline V gene are MDHEN and SYDVKM. Trimming pared 4 bases from V and 8 bases from J, leaving 11 bases between.